The 26 T cell receptor beta chains given below trace back to one sample, sequenced in a study of monozygotic twins with inflammatory bowel disease. TCRdb re-called the 5' RACE reads and shows each CDR3 protein once, DNA omitted. The table for this sample gives roughly 320,000 distinct CDR3 sequences. Sequencing was carried out using blood. These receptors were taken from a human donor with ulcerative colitis or Crohn's disease, or a healthy co-twin of an affected twin (not recorded which).

The J gene is TRBJ2-5, the V gene TRBV6-1; TCRdb names TRBD1, which stays unverified in the absence of DNA. Germline CDR1 MNHNS, CDR2 SASEGT. CDR3 size: 15 residues. CDR3 protein: CASRSEDRDSETQYF.

V and J are TRBV18 and TRBJ2-5; with no DNA, the TCRdb D assignment of TRBD1 cannot be verified. The CDR3 extends over 15 amino acids. CDR1 and CDR2 (germline): KGHSH, LQKENI. CDR3 residues: CASSPLGTPGETQYF.

The V gene is TRBV28, the J gene TRBJ2-6. CDR1 and CDR2 (germline): MDHEN, SYDVKM. The CDR3 is 13 residues long. CDR3 in amino acids: CASKGTGANVLTF.

The V gene is TRBV15, the J gene TRBJ1-5; TCRdb returns TRBD1, unconfirmable since there is no DNA. Looked up from germline, CDR1 is LNHNV and CDR2 is YYDKDF (reference sequence). CDR3 length: 15 amino acids. The CDR3 protein is CATSKGTGSNQPQHF.

The chain employs TRBV5-1 and TRBJ2-1; the TRBD2 assignment by TCRdb is unverifiable without DNA. Germline CDR1 and CDR2: SGHRS and YFSETQ. This CDR3 is built from 17 residues. The CDR3: CASSLTILRGGLGEQFF.

The rearrangement uses TRBV4-1 and TRBJ2-1; TCRdb reports TRBD2, a call that lacks DNA to check it against. This CDR3 spans 15 amino acids. The V gene's germline CDR1 is MGHRA and CDR2 YSYEKL. CDR3 sequence reads: CASSQGGLRYNEQFF.

This chain connects TRBV24-1 to TRBJ2-1; TCRdb selects TRBD1, and the lack of DNA leaves this call unchecked. Germline-derived CDR1 and CDR2 are KGHDR and SFDVKD. The CDR3 length is 18 residues. CDR3 sequence reads: CATSDYETVPGTYNEQFF.

The gene calls are TRBV4-1 and TRBJ1-4; TCRdb names TRBD1, which stays unverified in the absence of DNA. There are 21 residues in the CDR3. The germline V gene has CDR1 MGHRA and CDR2 YSYEKL. The CDR3 sequence: CASSQLKLRQGAWGANEKLFF.

The gene calls are TRBV4-2 and TRBJ2-6; TCRdb calls TRBD1, which cannot be checked without DNA. The germline V gene has CDR1 LGHNA and CDR2 YNFKEQ. CDR3 length: 19 residues. The CDR3 reads CASSQAYGTGGPGANVLTF.

The chain has TRBV20-1 and TRBJ1-2; TCRdb gives TRBD1 as the D gene, but with no DNA this cannot be confirmed. CDR1 and CDR2 (germline): DFQATT, SNEGSKA (reference sequence). CDR3 size: 12 residues. This CDR3 reads CSRSQGNYGYTF.

The chain combines TRBV24-1 with TRBJ2-1; TCRdb names TRBD1, which stays unverified in the absence of DNA. Looked up from germline, CDR1 is KGHDR and CDR2 is SFDVKD. CDR3 length: 16 residues. CDR3 loop: CATSDYPGQGTPQQFF.

This chain links TRBV18 with TRBJ2-1; TCRdb indicates TRBD2, and absent DNA this call remains unverified. Germline-derived CDR1 and CDR2 are KGHSH and LQKENI. This CDR3 spans 15 amino acids. The CDR3 protein is CASSPRLAVDNEQFF.

The chain carries TRBV5-1 and TRBJ2-7; TCRdb indicates TRBD2, and absent DNA this call remains unverified. There are 15 residues in the CDR3. The germline V gene encodes CDR1 SGHRS and CDR2 YFSETQ. The CDR3 here is CASSPVSGLEGEQYF.

The chain has TRBV6-1 and TRBJ2-2; TCRdb selects TRBD1, and the lack of DNA leaves this call unchecked. Germline V gene sequence: CDR1 MNHNS, CDR2 SASEGT. The CDR3 is 19 amino acids. The CDR3 reads CASRPQPGQGERITGELFF.

The chain uses TRBV18 and TRBJ2-5; TCRdb's D call, TRBD2, is unchecked because there is no DNA. Germline CDR1 is KGHSH and CDR2 is LQKENI. This CDR3 has 19 residues. This CDR3 is CASSPPNLAGVPKGETQYF.

The rearrangement joins TRBV30 to TRBJ2-3; the D call of TRBD2 rests on TCRdb alone, since no DNA is present to check it. The CDR3 is made up of 13 amino acids. CDR1 is GTSNPN, CDR2 SVGIG, per germline (reference sequence). CDR3 region: CAWARGRADTQYF.

This chain links TRBV7-2 with TRBJ2-2; TCRdb returns TRBD2, unconfirmable since there is no DNA. The CDR3 has 17 residues. Germline V lookup: CDR1 SGHTA, CDR2 FQGNSA. CDR3 sequence: CASSLIRPAGNTGELFF. The whole variable domain, remainder taken from reference TRBV7-2 and TRBJ2-2, is GAGVSQSPSNKVTEKGKDVELRCDPISGHTALYWYRQSLGQGLEFLIYFQGNSAPDKSGLPSDRFSAERTGGSVSTLTIQRTQQEDSAVYLCASSLIRPAGNTGELFFGEGSRLTVL.

This rearrangement joins TRBV7-2 to TRBJ2-7; the TRBD1 assignment by TCRdb is unverifiable without DNA. Germline V gene sequence: CDR1 SGHTA, CDR2 FQGNSA. The CDR3 loop spans 15 amino acids. CDR3 residues: CASSLGGHPSYEQYF.

The chain links TRBV29-1 to TRBJ2-2; absent DNA, TCRdb's TRBD2 call cannot be checked. The germline V gene has CDR1 SQVTM and CDR2 ANQGSEA. The CDR3 spans 14 residues. The CDR3 loop is CSVERGVEGGELFF.

V usage is TRBV20-1 and J usage is TRBJ2-3; as DNA is missing, the TRBD1 call by TCRdb cannot be tested. Germline V gives CDR1 DFQATT, CDR2 SNEGSKA (reference sequence). The CDR3 length is 17 residues. Here the CDR3 reads CSARVGRGLGGTDTQYF.

The gene calls are TRBV7-2 and TRBJ1-5; the D gene TCRdb calls, TRBD1, cannot be checked with no DNA. CDR1 is SGHTA and CDR2 is FQGNSA in the germline V gene. The CDR3 sequence is 15 residues long. The CDR3 sequence is CASSPGGNLNQPQHF.

This chain connects TRBV25-1 to TRBJ2-1. This CDR3 is built from 13 residues. The germline CDR1 and CDR2 sequences are MGHDK and SYGVNS. CDR3 amino acids: CASSEYSHNEQFF.

This chain connects TRBV6-5 to TRBJ2-2; the TCRdb call, TRBD2, lacks DNA for checking. The CDR3 length is 18 residues. Germline CDR1 is MNHEY and CDR2 is SVGAGI. The CDR3 reads CASSYHSSGGAGTGELFF.

This chain links TRBV15 with TRBJ2-5; TCRdb indicates TRBD2, and absent DNA this call remains unverified. Germline V lookup: CDR1 LNHNV, CDR2 YYDKDF (reference sequence). This CDR3 has 17 amino acids. CDR3 in amino acids: CATSRASLAGYQETQYF.

J is TRBJ2-3 and V is TRBV5-1; the D gene TCRdb calls, TRBD1, cannot be checked with no DNA. Per germline, CDR1 SGHRS and CDR2 YFSETQ. CDR3 length: 14 amino acids. The CDR3: CASSFSGAPDTQYF.

This sequence joins TRBV6-2 or TRBV6-3 and TRBJ2-7; absent DNA, TCRdb's TRBD1 call cannot be checked. CDR3 length equals 16 residues. Per the germline V gene, CDR1 is MNHEY and CDR2 is SVGEGT. The CDR3 is CASSTRARDRPYEQYF.